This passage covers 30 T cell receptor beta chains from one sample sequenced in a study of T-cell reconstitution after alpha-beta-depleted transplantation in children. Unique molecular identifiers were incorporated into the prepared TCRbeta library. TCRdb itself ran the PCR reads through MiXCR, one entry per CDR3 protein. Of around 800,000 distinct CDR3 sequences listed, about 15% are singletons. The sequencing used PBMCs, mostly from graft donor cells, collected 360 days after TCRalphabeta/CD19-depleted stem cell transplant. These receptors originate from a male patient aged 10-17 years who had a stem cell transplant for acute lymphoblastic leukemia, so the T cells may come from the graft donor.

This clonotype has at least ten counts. The CDR3 sequence is CSASYSGHMNTEAFF. The CDR3 DNA sequence: TGCAGTGCATCCTACTCAGGACACATGAACACTGAAGCTTTCTTT. The rearrangement uses TRBV20-1 and TRBJ1-1, with TRBD1 as a possible D gene (5 bases). V lost 6 bases, J lost 0 bases, and 17 bases lay in between. Germline-derived CDR1 and CDR2 are DFQATT and SNEGSKA (reference sequence). The CDR3 is made up of 15 amino acids.

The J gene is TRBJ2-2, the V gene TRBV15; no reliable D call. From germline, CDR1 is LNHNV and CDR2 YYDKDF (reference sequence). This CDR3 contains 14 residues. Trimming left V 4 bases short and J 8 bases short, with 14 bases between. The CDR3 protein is CATSNRTSGGELFF. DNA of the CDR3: TGTGCCACCAGCAACCGGACCTCCGGGGGGGAGCTGTTTTTT.

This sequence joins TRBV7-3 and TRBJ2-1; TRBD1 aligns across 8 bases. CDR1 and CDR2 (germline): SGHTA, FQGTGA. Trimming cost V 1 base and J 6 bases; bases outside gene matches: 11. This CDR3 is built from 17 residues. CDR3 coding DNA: TGTGCCAGCAGCTTAATTCGCGGGCAGGGGGCGCGCAATGAGCAGTTCTTC. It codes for CASSLIRGQGARNEQFF.

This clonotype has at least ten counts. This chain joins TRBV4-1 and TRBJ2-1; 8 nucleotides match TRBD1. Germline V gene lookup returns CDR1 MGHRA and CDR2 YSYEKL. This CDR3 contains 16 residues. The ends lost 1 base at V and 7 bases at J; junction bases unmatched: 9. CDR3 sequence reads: CASSQVSRTGRNEQFF. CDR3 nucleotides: TGCGCCAGCAGCCAAGTGTCTCGGACAGGGCGGAATGAGCAGTTCTTC.

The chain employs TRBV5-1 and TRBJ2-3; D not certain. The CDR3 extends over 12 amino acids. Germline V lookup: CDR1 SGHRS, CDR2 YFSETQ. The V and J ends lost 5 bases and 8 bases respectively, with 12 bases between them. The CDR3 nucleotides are TGCGCCAGCAGTATAGATGCTCCTACGCAGTATTTT. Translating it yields CASSIDAPTQYF.

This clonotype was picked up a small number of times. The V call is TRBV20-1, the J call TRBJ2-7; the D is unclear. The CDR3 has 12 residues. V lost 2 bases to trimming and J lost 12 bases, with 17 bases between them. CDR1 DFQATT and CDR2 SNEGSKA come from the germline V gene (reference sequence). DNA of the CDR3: TGCAGTGCTAGATCGACGGCGGCCTCCTCGTACTTC. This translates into CSARSTAASSYF.

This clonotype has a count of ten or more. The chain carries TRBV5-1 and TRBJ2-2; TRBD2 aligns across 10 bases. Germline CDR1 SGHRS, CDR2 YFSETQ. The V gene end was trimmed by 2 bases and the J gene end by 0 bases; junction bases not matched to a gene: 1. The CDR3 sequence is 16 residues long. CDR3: CASSFLAGANTGELFF. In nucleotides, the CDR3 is TGCGCCAGCAGCTTCCTAGCGGGGGCGAACACCGGGGAGCTGTTTTTT.

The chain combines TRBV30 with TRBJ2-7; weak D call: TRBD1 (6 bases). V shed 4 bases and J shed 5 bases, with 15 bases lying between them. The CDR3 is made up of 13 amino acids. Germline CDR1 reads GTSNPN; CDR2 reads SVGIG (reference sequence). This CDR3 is CAWTGQFRHEQYF. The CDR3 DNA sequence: TGTGCCTGGACCGGACAGTTTAGGCACGAGCAGTACTTC.

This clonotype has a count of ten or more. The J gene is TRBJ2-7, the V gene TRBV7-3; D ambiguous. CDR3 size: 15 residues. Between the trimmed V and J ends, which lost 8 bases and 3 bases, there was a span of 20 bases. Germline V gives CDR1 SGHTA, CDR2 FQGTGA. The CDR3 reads CASFSSPGPLYEQYF. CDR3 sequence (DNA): TGTGCCAGCTTTTCCTCGCCAGGACCGCTCTACGAGCAGTACTTC.

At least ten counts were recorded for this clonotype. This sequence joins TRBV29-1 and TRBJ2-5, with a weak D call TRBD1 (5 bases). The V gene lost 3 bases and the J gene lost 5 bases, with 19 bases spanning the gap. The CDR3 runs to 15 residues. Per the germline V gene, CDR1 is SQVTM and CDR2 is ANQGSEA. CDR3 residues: CSVDPVDPNRETQYF. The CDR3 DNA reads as TGCAGCGTTGACCCAGTAGACCCCAACAGGGAGACCCAGTACTTC.

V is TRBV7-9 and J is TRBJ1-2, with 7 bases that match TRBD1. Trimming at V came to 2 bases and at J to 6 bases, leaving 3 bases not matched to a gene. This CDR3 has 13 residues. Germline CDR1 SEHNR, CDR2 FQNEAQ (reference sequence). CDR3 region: CASSLPRGDGYTF. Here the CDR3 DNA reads TGTGCCAGCAGCTTACCCAGGGGGGATGGCTACACCTTC.

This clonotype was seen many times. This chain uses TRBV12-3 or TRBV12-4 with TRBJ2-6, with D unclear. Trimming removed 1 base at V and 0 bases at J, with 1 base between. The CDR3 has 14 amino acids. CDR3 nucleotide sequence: TGTGCCAGCAGTTTAGTCTCTGGGGCCAACGTCCTGACTTTC. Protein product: CASSLVSGANVLTF.

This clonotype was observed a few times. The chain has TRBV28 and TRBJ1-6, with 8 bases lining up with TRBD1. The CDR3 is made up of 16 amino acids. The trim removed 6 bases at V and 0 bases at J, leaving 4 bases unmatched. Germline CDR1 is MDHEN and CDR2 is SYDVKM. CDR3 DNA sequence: TGTGCCAGCAGCTGGGACAGGAGCTCCTATAATTCACCCCTCCACTTT. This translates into CASSWDRSSYNSPLHF.

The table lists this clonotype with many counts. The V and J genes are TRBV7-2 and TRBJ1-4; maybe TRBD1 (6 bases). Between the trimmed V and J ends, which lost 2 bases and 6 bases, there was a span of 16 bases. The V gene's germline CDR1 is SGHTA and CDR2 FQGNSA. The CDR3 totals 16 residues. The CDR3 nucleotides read TGTGCCAGCAGCTTATTACCCACCTACAGGGATGAAAAACTGTTTTTT. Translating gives CASSLLPTYRDEKLFF.

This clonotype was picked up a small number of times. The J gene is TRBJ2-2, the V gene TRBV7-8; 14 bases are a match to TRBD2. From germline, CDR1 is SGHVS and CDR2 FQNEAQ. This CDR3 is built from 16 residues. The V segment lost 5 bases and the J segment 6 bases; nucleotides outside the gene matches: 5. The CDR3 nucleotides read TGTGCCAGCAGCACGTGGACTAGCGGGAGGCCCGGGGAGCTGTTTTTT. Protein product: CASSTWTSGRPGELFF. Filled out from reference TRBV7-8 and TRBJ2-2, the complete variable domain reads GAGVSQSPRYKVAKRGQDVALRCDPISGHVSLFWYQQALGQGPEFLTYFQNEAQLDKSGLPSDRFFAERPEGSVSTLKIQRTQQEDSAVYLCASSTWTSGRPGELFFGEGSRLTVL.

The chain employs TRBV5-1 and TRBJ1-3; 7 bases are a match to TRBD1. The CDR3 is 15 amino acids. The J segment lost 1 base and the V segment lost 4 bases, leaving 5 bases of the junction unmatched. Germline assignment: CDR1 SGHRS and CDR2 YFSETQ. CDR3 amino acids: CASSSQGGSGNTIYF. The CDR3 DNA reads TGCGCCAGCAGCAGCCAGGGGGGGTCTGGAAACACCATATATTTT.

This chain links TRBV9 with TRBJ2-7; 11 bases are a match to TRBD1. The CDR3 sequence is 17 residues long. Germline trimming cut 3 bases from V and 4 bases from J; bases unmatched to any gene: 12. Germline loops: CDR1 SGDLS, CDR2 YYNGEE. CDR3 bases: TGTGCCAGCAGCGACTGCACTACCGGGACAGGGGGTTACGAGCAGTACTTC. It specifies CASSDCTTGTGGYEQYF.

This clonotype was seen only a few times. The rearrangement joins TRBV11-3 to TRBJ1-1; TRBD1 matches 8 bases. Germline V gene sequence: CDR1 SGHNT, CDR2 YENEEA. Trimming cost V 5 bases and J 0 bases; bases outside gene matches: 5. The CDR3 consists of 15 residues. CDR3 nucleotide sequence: TGTGCCAGCAGCCGACAGGGGACTATGAACACTGAAGCTTTCTTT. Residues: CASSRQGTMNTEAFF.

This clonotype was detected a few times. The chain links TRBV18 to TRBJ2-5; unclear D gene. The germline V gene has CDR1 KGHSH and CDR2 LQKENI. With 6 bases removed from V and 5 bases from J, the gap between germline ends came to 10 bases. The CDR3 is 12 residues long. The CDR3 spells CASSDEAETQYF. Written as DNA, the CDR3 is TGTGCCAGCTCCGATGAGGCGGAGACCCAGTACTTC.

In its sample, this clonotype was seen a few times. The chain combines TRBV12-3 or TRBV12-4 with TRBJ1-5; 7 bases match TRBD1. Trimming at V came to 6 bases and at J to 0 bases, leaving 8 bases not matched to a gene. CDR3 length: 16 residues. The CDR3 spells CASSRGTVYSNQPQHF. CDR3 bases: TGTGCCAGCAGCCGGGGGACAGTGTATAGCAATCAGCCCCAGCATTTT.

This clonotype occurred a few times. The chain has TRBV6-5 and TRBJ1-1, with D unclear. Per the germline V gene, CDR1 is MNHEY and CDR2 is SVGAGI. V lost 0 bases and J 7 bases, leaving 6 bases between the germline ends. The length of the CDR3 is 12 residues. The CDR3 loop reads CASSYSGGEAFF. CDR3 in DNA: TGTGCCAGCAGTTACTCTGGCGGTGAAGCTTTCTTT.

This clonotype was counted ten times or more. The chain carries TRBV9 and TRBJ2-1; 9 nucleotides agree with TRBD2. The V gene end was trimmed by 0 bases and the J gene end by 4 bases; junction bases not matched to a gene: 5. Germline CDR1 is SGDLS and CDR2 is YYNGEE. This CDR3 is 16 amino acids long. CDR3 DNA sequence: TGTGCCAGCAGCGTAGTCTTAGCGGGGGCGTACAATGAGCAGTTCTTC. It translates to CASSVVLAGAYNEQFF.

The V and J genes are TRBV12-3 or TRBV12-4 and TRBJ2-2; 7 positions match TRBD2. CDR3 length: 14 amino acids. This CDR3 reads CAGRRRETSGELFF. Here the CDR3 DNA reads TGTGCGGGGAGAAGGCGGGAGACCTCCGGGGAGCTGTTTTTT.

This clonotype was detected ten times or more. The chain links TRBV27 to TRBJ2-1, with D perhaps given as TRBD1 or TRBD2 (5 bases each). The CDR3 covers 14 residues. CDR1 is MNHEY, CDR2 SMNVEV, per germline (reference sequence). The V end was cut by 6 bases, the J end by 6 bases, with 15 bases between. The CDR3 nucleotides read TGTGCCAGCAGCTGGGGGAGTTTTTCCAATGAGCAGTTCTTC. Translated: CASSWGSFSNEQFF.

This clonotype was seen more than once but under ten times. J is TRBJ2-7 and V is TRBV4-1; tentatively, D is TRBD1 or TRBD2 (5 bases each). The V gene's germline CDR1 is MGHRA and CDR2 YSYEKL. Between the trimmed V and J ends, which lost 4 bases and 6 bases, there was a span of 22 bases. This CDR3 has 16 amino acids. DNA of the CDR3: TGCGCCAGCAGCCTTTTTCCCCGGGACGCAAGCGGCGAGCAGTACTTC. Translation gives CASSLFPRDASGEQYF.

The CDR3 sequence: CATSDSYTYEQYF. In DNA, the CDR3 is TGTGCCACCTCGGACTCTTATACCTACGAGCAGTACTTC. The genes are TRBV5-6 and TRBJ2-7; D possibly corresponds to TRBD2 (5 bases). The CDR3 runs 13 residues. Germline-derived CDR1 and CDR2 are SGHDT and YYEEEE. V lost 9 bases and J lost 2, with 15 bases in between.

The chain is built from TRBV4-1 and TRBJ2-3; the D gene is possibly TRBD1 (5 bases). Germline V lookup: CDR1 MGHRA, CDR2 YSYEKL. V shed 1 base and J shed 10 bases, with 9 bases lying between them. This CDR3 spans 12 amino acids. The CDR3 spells CASSQVGVAQYF. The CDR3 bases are TGCGCCAGCAGCCAAGTAGGGGTGGCGCAGTATTTT.

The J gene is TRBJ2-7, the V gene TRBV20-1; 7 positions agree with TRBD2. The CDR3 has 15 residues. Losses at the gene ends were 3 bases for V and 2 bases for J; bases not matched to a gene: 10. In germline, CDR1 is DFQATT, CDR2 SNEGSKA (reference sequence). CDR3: CSARGTRETAYEQYF. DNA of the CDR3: TGCAGTGCTAGGGGTACGCGGGAGACCGCCTACGAGCAGTACTTC.

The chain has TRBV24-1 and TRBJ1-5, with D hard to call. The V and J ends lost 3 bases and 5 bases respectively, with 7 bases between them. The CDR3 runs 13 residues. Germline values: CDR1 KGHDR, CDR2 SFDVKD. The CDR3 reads CATSDRQYQPQHF. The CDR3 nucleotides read TGTGCCACCAGTGATCGGCAGTATCAGCCCCAGCATTTT.

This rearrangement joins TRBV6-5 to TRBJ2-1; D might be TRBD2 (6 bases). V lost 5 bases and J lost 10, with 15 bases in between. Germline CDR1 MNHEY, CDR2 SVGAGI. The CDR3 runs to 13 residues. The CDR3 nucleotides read TGTGCCAGCAGTACCCGACTAGTGGTCGAGCAGTTCTTC. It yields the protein CASSTRLVVEQFF.